This is a list of T cell receptor beta chains from one sample in a study of human T cells and chemical hapten exposure. MiXCR was run by TCRdb on the RACE reads, yielding one entry per CDR3 protein. Among some 150,000 distinct CDR3 sequences, around 11% were seen once, and the ten largest hold around 1.4%. The material sequenced was whole blood, taken in connection with sensitization to the hapten diphenylcyclopropenone (DPC). All receptors derive from a woman aged 50 to 60 with alopecia areata. Some clones in this sample may be carry-over from other donors' samples. Each CDR3 is given with its conserved first and last residue. Each record gives: J gene, V gene, clone size, D gene, CDR3 protein, CDR3 DNA. D genes are given only for firm matches. Clone sizes are given selectively: once, few, many, or a class where the clone is expanded.

>TRBJ2-7|TRBV11-2|few|TRBD2
CASKTSGNYEQYF
TGTGCCAGCAAGACTAGCGGGAACTACGAGCAGTACTTC
>TRBJ2-5|TRBV7-7|many|.
CASSLAVGSQETQYF
TGTGCTAGCAGCTTAGCCGTTGGCTCCCAAGAGACCCAGTACTTC
>TRBJ2-2|TRBV12-3/TRBV12-4|.|.
CASRPGLTEEELFF
TGTGCCAGCAGACCCGGGCTGACGGAGGAGGAGCTGTTTTTT
>TRBJ2-7|TRBV5-1|.|.
CASSLEGGSSTYEQYF
TGCGCCAGCAGCTTGGAGGGGGGCAGCTCAACCTACGAGCAGTACTTC
>TRBJ2-3|TRBV29-1|many|TRBD1
CSVVRDRAFTDTQYF
TGCAGCGTTGTCCGGGACAGGGCTTTCACAGATACGCAGTATTTT
>TRBJ2-1|TRBV12-3/TRBV12-4|.|TRBD2
CASSRSSGISYNEQFF
TGTGCCAGCAGTCGGAGTAGCGGGATCTCCTACAATGAGCAGTTCTTC
>TRBJ2-3|TRBV24-1|many|.
CATSGTYGADTQYF
TGTGCCACCAGTGGGACGTATGGCGCAGATACGCAGTATTTT
>TRBJ2-3|TRBV11-3|few|.
CASSLDPSTDTQYF
TGTGCCAGCAGCTTAGACCCTAGCACGGATACGCAGTATTTT
>TRBJ2-3|TRBV28|few|TRBD2
CASSFGGSGSSDTQYF
TGTGCCAGCAGTTTTGGCGGTAGCGGGAGCTCGGATACGCAGTATTTT
>TRBJ2-3|TRBV6-5|.|TRBD2
CASTLHGAGGGTDTQYF
TGTGCCAGCACCTTGCACGGGGCGGGAGGGGGCACAGATACGCAGTATTTT
>TRBJ2-1|TRBV28|many|.
CASSLGLGPYNEQFF
TGTGCCAGCAGTTTAGGCCTAGGTCCCTACAATGAGCAGTTCTTC
>TRBJ2-2|TRBV9|few|TRBD2
CASSVKAGGTGELFF
TGTGCCAGCAGCGTAAAAGCGGGGGGCACCGGGGAGCTGTTTTTT
>TRBJ2-1|TRBV29-1|many|TRBD1
CSVERQGGNEQFF
TGCAGCGTTGAAAGACAGGGGGGCAATGAGCAGTTCTTC
>TRBJ2-1|TRBV9|once|TRBD2
CASSPQGEGLLAHEQFF
TGTGCCAGCAGCCCCCAAGGGGAGGGTCTACTAGCACACGAGCAGTTCTTC
>TRBJ1-1|TRBV18|few|.
CASSPAGAEAFF
TGTGCCAGCTCACCCGCCGGGGCTGAAGCTTTCTTT
>TRBJ2-1|TRBV9|few|.
CASSPAPARGNEQFF
TGTGCCAGCAGCCCGGCCCCCGCTAGGGGCAATGAGCAGTTCTTC